Listed here are 27 T cell receptor beta chains from one sample, sequenced in a study of blood T cell repertoires in COVID-19. Sequenced by immunoSEQ multiplex PCR; TCRdb stores in-frame clones only, minus some. This sample yields about 68,000 clones, of which around 84% are seen a single time; about 4% belongs to the top ten. Sequencing input: peripheral blood. The receptors here all came from a man aged 50-60 years with acute or convalescent COVID-19.

The J gene is TRBJ2-5, the V gene TRBV2, with 8 bases identical to TRBD1. Germline V lookup: CDR1 SNHLY, CDR2 FYNNEI. Trimming took 6 bases from V and 3 from J; bases not matched to a gene: 3. This CDR3 contains 13 residues. The CDR3: CASRAGGKETQYF. The CDR3 bases are TGTGCCAGCAGAGCAGGGGGCAAAGAGACCCAGTACTTC. Together with reference TRBV2 and TRBJ2-5, the CDR3 gives the full variable domain: EPEVTQTPSHQVTQMGQEVILRCVPISNHLYFYWYRQILGQKVEFLVSFYNNEISEKSEIFDDQFSVERPDGSNFTLKIRSTKLEDSAMYFCASRAGGKETQYFGPGTRLLVL.

The J gene is TRBJ2-3, the V gene TRBV5-4; the match to TRBD1 covers 9 bases. The CDR3 has 15 residues. Germline lookup yields CDR1 SGHNT and CDR2 YYREEE (reference sequence). The trim removed 5 bases at V and 1 base at J, leaving 5 bases unmatched. The CDR3 region is CASRYRTGGTDTQYF. The CDR3 DNA is TGTGCCAGCAGGTACCGGACAGGGGGCACAGATACGCAGTATTTT.

The gene calls are TRBV30 and TRBJ1-5; D possibly corresponds to TRBD1 (6 bases). V shed 0 bases and J shed 6 bases, with 12 bases lying between them. Germline CDR1 reads GTSNPN; CDR2 reads SVGIG (reference sequence). This CDR3 is built from 14 residues. CDR3 DNA: TGTGCCTGGAGTGTAGGGGGGGCTAGTCAGCCCCAGCATTTT. Residues: CAWSVGGASQPQHF. Combining the CDR3 with reference TRBV30 and TRBJ1-5 gives the whole variable domain SQTIHQWPATLVQPVGSPLSLECTVEGTSNPNLYWYRQAAGRGLQLLFYSVGIGQISSEVPQNLSASRPQDRQFILSSKKLLLSDSGFYLCAWSVGGASQPQHFGDGTRLSIL.

Turning to this clone: Other DNA sequences in the sample encode the same CDR3. The CDR3 region has the DNA TGCGCCAGCAGCTCCGGACAGGGGGAGACCCAGTACTTC. Protein: CASSSGQGETQYF. The chain is built from TRBV5-1 and TRBJ2-5, with 9 bases identical to TRBD1. CDR3 length equals 13 residues. Germline V CDR1 and CDR2: SGHRS, YFSETQ. V was clipped by 3 bases and J by 5 bases; unmatched bases: 2.

This rearrangement joins TRBV29-1 to TRBJ2-2, with 9 bases fitting TRBD1. Germline CDR1 SQVTM, CDR2 ANQGSEA. Germline trimming cut 7 bases from V and 1 base from J; bases unmatched to any gene: 7. The length of the CDR3 is 15 residues. CDR3 region: CSAGDRGGNTGELFF. The CDR3 nucleotides are TGCAGCGCCGGAGACAGGGGGGGGAACACCGGGGAGCTGTTTTTT.

This chain joins TRBV5-1 and TRBJ1-1; D gene unclear. Between the trimmed V and J ends, which lost 2 bases and 7 bases, there was a span of 6 bases. CDR1 and CDR2 (germline): SGHRS, YFSETQ. The CDR3 is 11 residues long. The chain's CDR3 is CASSLEGEAFF. CDR3 bases: TGCGCCAGCAGCTTAGAGGGTGAAGCTTTCTTT.

The V gene is TRBV15, the J gene TRBJ2-7, with 7 bases fitting TRBD2. The CDR3 consists of 15 residues. From germline, CDR1 is LNHNV and CDR2 YYDKDF (reference sequence). With 0 bases clipped from V and 2 bases from J, the junction kept 4 bases outside the gene matches. CDR3 loop: CATSRDLAETYEQYF. CDR3 DNA sequence: TGTGCCACCAGCAGAGATCTAGCGGAAACCTACGAGCAGTACTTC.

J is TRBJ2-7 and V is TRBV6-5; TRBD2 matches at 9 bases. V lost 6 bases and J lost 0; bases outside the gene matches: 6. The germline gives CDR1 MNHEY, CDR2 SVGAGI. The CDR3 loop spans 15 amino acids. CDR3 bases: TGTGCCAGCAGGCGACTAGCGGAGAGCTCCTACGAGCAGTACTTC. It specifies CASRRLAESSYEQYF.

V gene TRBV28 combines with J gene TRBJ2-7; 13 bases map to TRBD2. The V segment lost 3 bases and the J segment 5 bases; nucleotides outside the gene matches: 7. Germline assignment: CDR1 MDHEN and CDR2 SYDVKM. The CDR3 runs to 16 residues. Here the CDR3 reads CASSFWTSGSGDEQYF. Here the CDR3 DNA reads TGTGCCAGCAGTTTCTGGACTAGCGGGAGCGGGGACGAGCAGTACTTC.

The CDR3 sequence is CASSIGGYEKLFF. The CDR3 DNA reads TGTGCCAGTAGTATCGGCGGGTATGAAAAACTGTTTTTT. This rearrangement joins TRBV19 to TRBJ1-4; D gene ambiguous. CDR1 and CDR2 (germline): LNHDA, SQIVND (reference sequence). Trimming shortened V by 3 bases and J by 6 bases, and 8 bases separated the two germline ends. This CDR3 comprises 13 residues.

This clone occurred a few times. The J gene is TRBJ1-3, the V gene TRBV9; maybe TRBD1 (6 bases). The CDR3 has 14 amino acids. Germline-derived CDR1 and CDR2 are SGDLS and YYNGEE. V was pared by 2 bases and J by 0 bases, with 6 bases between. The CDR3, as DNA: TGTGCCAGCAGCGTGACAGGCTCTGGAAACACCATATATTTT. Its protein is CASSVTGSGNTIYF.

The chain couples TRBV28 to TRBJ2-7; 9 bases are a match to TRBD1. The germline V gene has CDR1 MDHEN and CDR2 SYDVKM. V gave up 7 bases and J gave up 3 bases; unmatched junction bases: 1. The CDR3 is made up of 12 amino acids. The CDR3 loop is CASTTGGYEQYF. In DNA form, the CDR3 reads TGTGCCAGCACGACAGGGGGCTACGAGCAGTACTTC.

This chain links TRBV7-9 with TRBJ1-5; TRBD1 agrees at 7 bases. V shed 2 bases and J 5 bases; nucleotides not matched to a gene: 9. The V gene's germline CDR1 is SEHNR and CDR2 FQNEAQ (reference sequence). The CDR3 extends over 16 amino acids. For the CDR3, the DNA is TGTGCCAGCAGCTTATGGCAGGGGGGTTTCGATCAGCCCCAGCATTTT. Translating gives CASSLWQGGFDQPQHF. Together with reference TRBV7-9 and TRBJ1-5, the CDR3 gives the full variable domain: DTGVSQNPRHKITKRGQNVTFRCDPISEHNRLYWYRQTLGQGPEFLTYFQNEAQLEKSRLLSDRFSAERPKGSFSTLEIQRTEQGDSAMYLCASSLWQGGFDQPQHFGDGTRLSIL.

The gene calls are TRBV19 and TRBJ1-1, with a weak D call TRBD1 (6 bases). Between the trimmed V and J ends, which lost 0 bases and 5 bases, there was a span of 13 bases. This CDR3 has 15 residues. Germline V lookup: CDR1 LNHDA, CDR2 SQIVND (reference sequence). CDR3 region: CASSIEGGRGTEAFF. In nucleotides, the CDR3 is TGTGCCAGTAGTATAGAGGGCGGTAGGGGGACTGAAGCTTTCTTT.

The genes are TRBV5-1 and TRBJ2-5; 14 bases match TRBD2. The CDR3 loop spans 17 amino acids. V lost 2 bases to trimming and J lost 5 bases; unmatched junction nucleotides: 8. CDR1 SGHRS and CDR2 YFSETQ come from the germline V gene. CDR3 protein: CASSFGTSGGSYETQYF. The CDR3 nucleotides read TGCGCCAGCAGCTTTGGGACTAGCGGGGGTAGCTACGAGACCCAGTACTTC.

This clone appeared a few times. The V call is TRBV7-6, the J call TRBJ2-7; the match to TRBD2 covers 9 bases. This CDR3 region has 13 residues. CDR1 is SGHVS, CDR2 FNYEAQ, per germline. V lost 5 bases to trimming and J lost 3 bases; unmatched junction nucleotides: 2. The CDR3 DNA reads as TGTGCCAGCAGCCAGACTAGCGGCTACGAGCAGTACTTC. Its translation: CASSQTSGYEQYF.

The V call is TRBV25-1, the J call TRBJ2-7, with D perhaps matching TRBD2 (7 bases). The CDR3 consists of 15 residues. Germline CDR1 and CDR2: MGHDK and SYGVNS. V was pared by 4 bases and J by 2 bases, with 15 bases between. The CDR3 nucleotides are TGTGCCAGCAGTGTGGGAGGGGGACAAACCTACGAGCAGTACTTC. Its translation is CASSVGGGQTYEQYF.

CDR3 loop: CASSGLAPTTGELFF. In DNA, the CDR3 is TGTGCCAGCAGTGGGTTAGCGCCTACAACCGGGGAGCTGTTTTTT. The chain joins TRBV2 to TRBJ2-2; maybe TRBD2 (5 bases). Trimming took 4 bases from V and 5 from J, leaving 14 bases between them. Germline V gene lookup returns CDR1 SNHLY and CDR2 FYNNEI. The CDR3 has 15 residues.

The chain links TRBV7-9 to TRBJ1-5, with D uncertain. The CDR3 covers 14 residues. Per germline, CDR1 SEHNR and CDR2 FQNEAQ (reference sequence). V was cut by 5 bases and J by 1 base, with 9 bases left in between. The CDR3 nucleotides are TGTGCCAGCAGCGATATTGCGAGCAATCAGCCCCAGCATTTT. Translating gives CASSDIASNQPQHF. Drawing the rest from reference TRBV7-9 and TRBJ1-5, the complete variable domain is DTGVSQNPRHKITKRGQNVTFRCDPISEHNRLYWYRQTLGQGPEFLTYFQNEAQLEKSRLLSDRFSAERPKGSFSTLEIQRTEQGDSAMYLCASSDIASNQPQHFGDGTRLSIL.

The chain carries TRBV2 and TRBJ2-7; TRBD1 is a possible D gene (6 bases). Trimming pared 6 bases from V and 0 bases from J, leaving 15 bases between. The CDR3 is made up of 15 amino acids. The V gene's germline CDR1 is SNHLY and CDR2 FYNNEI. The CDR3 DNA reads as TGTGCCAGCAGAACCACCGGGACATACTCCTACGAGCAGTACTTC. Its protein is CASRTTGTYSYEQYF.

The J gene is TRBJ2-5, the V gene TRBV30, with TRBD1 matching over 12 bases. CDR3 length equals 15 residues. Germline V gene sequence: CDR1 GTSNPN, CDR2 SVGIG (reference sequence). The junction had 8 bases not matched to a gene; V was cut back by 4 bases and J by 5 bases. CDR3: CAWMGGTGGWETQYF. The CDR3 bases are TGTGCCTGGATGGGGGGGACAGGGGGCTGGGAGACCCAGTACTTC.

V is TRBV21-1 and J is TRBJ2-7; the D call of TRBD2 is as the table states it, not checked on the DNA. TRBV21-1 is labeled a pseudogene. The CDR3 is made up of 14 amino acids. CDR3 sequence (DNA): TGTGCCAGCAGCACTGATGGGGAGTGGTACGAGCAGTACTTC. Translating gives CASSTDGEWYEQYF.

The CDR3 loop is CASRQLSAEGPYNEQFF. The CDR3 DNA sequence: TGTGCCAGCAGGCAACTCAGCGCGGAGGGCCCCTACAATGAGCAGTTCTTC. The chain uses TRBV27 and TRBJ2-1; D is possibly TRBD2 (6 bases). Germline CDR1 and CDR2: MNHEY and SMNVEV (reference sequence). V dropped 6 bases and J dropped 2 bases, with 20 bases sitting between them. The CDR3 consists of 17 residues.

This clone occurred once. The V call is TRBV28, the J call TRBJ1-1; D call uncertain. This CDR3 comprises 14 residues. V lost 5 bases, J lost 1 base, and 11 bases lay in between. Germline values: CDR1 MDHEN, CDR2 SYDVKM. CDR3 in amino acids: CASSAVRKNTEAFF. DNA of the CDR3: TGTGCCAGCAGTGCGGTCCGAAAGAACACTGAAGCTTTCTTT.

The chain employs TRBV5-1 and TRBJ2-1; 10 nucleotides align to TRBD2. CDR1 is SGHRS and CDR2 is YFSETQ in the germline V gene. The CDR3 loop spans 15 amino acids. Trimming took 3 bases from V and 4 from J; bases not matched to a gene: 4. DNA of the CDR3: TGCGCCAGCAGCTATGGGACTAGCGCGTACAATGAGCAGTTCTTC. Its protein is CASSYGTSAYNEQFF.

This clone was seen just once. The V call is TRBV9, the J call TRBJ2-3; 8 bases line up with TRBD2. Looked up from germline, CDR1 is SGDLS and CDR2 is YYNGEE. The trim removed 3 bases at V and 3 bases at J, leaving 9 bases unmatched. This CDR3 has 16 amino acids. The CDR3 coding sequence is TGTGCCAGCAGCGCCCATGACAGCGGGAGAACAGATACGCAGTATTTT. It encodes CASSAHDSGRTDTQYF.

The chain couples TRBV5-6 to TRBJ1-2; 12 nucleotides match TRBD1. Looked up from germline, CDR1 is SGHDT and CDR2 is YYEEEE. J was trimmed by 1 base and V by 3 bases; bases with no gene match: 4. The CDR3 covers 16 residues. CDR3 DNA: TGTGCCAGCAGCTGGGGACAGGGGGCAATTAACTATGGCTACACCTTC. It codes for CASSWGQGAINYGYTF.